The TCR beta chain under discussion was sequenced for a study of early T cells in non-severe SARS-CoV-2 infection (dated by TCRdb to the early 2020s). Looking at the study overall: Bulk RNA from unsorted whole blood was used for TCR sequencing, so alpha and beta chains could not be paired. General findings and caveats noted by the study authors: VDJdb matching was skewed toward anti-spike CD8 responses, so virus-specific expansions were likely underestimated and private and CD4 specificities were missed.

The study was a case-control design nested within a healthcare worker cohort in London, UK, with weekly nasopharyngeal swab PCR tests and blood sampling. Between 23 and 31 March 2020, the week of the UK lockdown, healthcare workers were enrolled and then followed up weekly for as long as 16 weeks. This clonotype was seen ten or more times. What this receptor recognizes is not known. The sample holds no much larger clone one base away, and base qualities are not on file. Trimmed from V: 2 bases; trimmed from J: 2 bases; junction bases lacking a gene match: 4. CDR1 SGHNT and CDR2 YENEEA are derived from the germline V gene. From the cysteine through the phenylalanine, the CDR3 covers 15 amino acids. Only the CDR3 DNA is retained, 45 bases long and in frame from the first base. Libraries were prepared through 5' RACE. Sequencing was carried out with a NextSeq 500. To correct for sequencing error and PCR bias, the TCR library protocol tagged individual cDNA molecules with unique molecular identifiers. Both TCR alpha and beta chains were sequenced, and tight co-correlation was observed between alpha and beta sequence abundances in each sample. Per the original workflow: Decombinator V4 was used to annotate the V gene, J gene and CDR3 of the TCR sequences. Expanded TCRs were defined as changing significantly between any two time points under a Poisson model with p below 0.0001. TCR abundances were normalised to the total number of TCRs sequenced per sample and expressed as counts per million. MAIT TCRs were defined by TRAV1-2 paired with TRAJ12, TRAJ20 or TRAJ33, and iNKT TCRs by TRAV10 paired with TRAJ18. VDJdb, accessed on 1 November 2021, was searched for TCRs annotated for CMV, EBV and SARS-CoV-2, and TCRs annotated for more than one antigen were excluded. TCRdb applied fastp at Q25 and MiXCR to the public reads, then kept only in-frame beta chains. Rows are combined by CDR3 protein, so each entry shows the most common genes and DNA. None of the V and J calls come from the authors' own analysis; TCRdb made them. Here the sample has roughly 34,000 distinct CDR3 sequences; 3.5% to 5% occur a single time. Jointly, the top ten make up 5.5% to 6% of the sample.

The source is an adult who was a healthcare worker with PCR-confirmed SARS-CoV-2 infection or an uninfected control (not recorded which). The rearranged chain carries TRBV11-3 and TRBJ2-7; the junction holds 9 bases that match TRBD1. The sequenced sample was whole blood. CDR3 loop: CASSLYGTGPYEQYF. DNA sequence: TGTGCCAGCAGCTTATATGGGACAGGGCCCTACGAGCAGTACTTC.